The T cell receptor (beta chain) under discussion was sequenced for a study of cytomegalovirus exposure and HLA in healthy donors (dated by TCRdb to about 2017). Broadly, across the study: According to an earlier analysis of 450 to 650 of the donors, roughly 180 million T cells yielded roughly 110 million unique TCR beta sequences and about 300 Gb of sequence data. An early release that covered several hundred HLA-typed donors contained about 300 gigabases of sequencing data and tens of millions of unique TCR sequences. Of the approximately 400 genotyped donors, less than 85% were placed in the genetic ancestry cluster associated with self-reported Caucasian donors. The study aimed to test whether cataloging public T cell receptors could reveal signatures of past pathogen exposure. The study profiled the T cell repertoires of hundreds of subjects by immunosequencing and related them to cytomegalovirus serostatus. Along with the roughly 610-subject first cohort, a separate validation cohort of over a hundred different subjects was used. High-throughput TCR immunosequencing, statistical association of individual TCRs with disease status, and machine learning were combined to predict cytomegalovirus infection status. In a later analysis, previously published TCR beta repertoires from more than 500 donors were re-analyzed and high-resolution HLA genotyping was added so that TCR occurrence patterns could be studied. In the later analysis, no new phenotypic data were used to find candidate immune exposures; instead, reliance was placed on TCR beta sequences and their occurrence across donors. To decide whether each TCR beta V gene segment behaved as functional or pseudogenic, an earlier analysis of approximately 590 of the donors relied on high-throughput TCR beta sequencing. Alongside the repertoire data, information on donor age, sex, ethnicity and CMV serostatus was compiled. A later genetic analysis used genome-wide SNP genotypes for about three fifths of the 666 donors, treating that subset as a discovery cohort. All discovery cohort repertoires had been generated on a single sequencing platform. Both class I and class II loci were covered by HLA typing, at four-digit resolution. The number of donors typed differed by locus, with about 629-640 for A, B, C, DRB1 and DQB1, around 520 for DQA1, approximately 580 for DPA1, and some 440 for DPB1. Roughly 5 DR-DQ haplotypes were handled as single units for association and clustering, since linkage in the cohort was strong. Among almost 400 genotyped donors of the cohort, an average of 235,054 unique TCR beta nucleotide sequences were sequenced per donor, roughly 18% of them non-productive. Broader findings and caveats from the paper: The study gave a list of about 160 TCR beta chains associated with cytomegalovirus. Because HLA typing was missing for some donors at each locus, association tests included only the typed subset. Immune exposure information for the cohort was limited to CMV serostatus. A group of highly shared sequence variants was considered likely to be a technical artifact of the sequencing pipeline. According to a later analysis, TCR association rates differed among HLA loci, with DRB1 alleles showing the most associated TCRs and HLA-C alleles showing the fewest. According to a later analysis, most CMV-associated TCR beta chains appeared to be HLA-restricted, and the HLA associations seemed to be driven largely by CMV exposure. Three of the identified cytomegalovirus-associated TCR beta chains were confirmed in vitro to be specific for cytomegalovirus antigens. A later genetic analysis reported fewer N-insertions in productive TCRs among donors in an Asian-associated ancestry cluster than the roughly 700-donor mean. Specific HLA alleles were associated with 16,951 TCR beta sequences at a false discovery rate of 0.05 in a later analysis. Some IMGT-functional V segments, including TRBV6-2 and TRBV6-3, could not be told apart with the 87-base-pair reads, so those segments were excluded. Roughly uniform sequencing depth across donors was assumed in presence/absence analyses, although this assumption may not hold. Linkage disequilibrium might explain the correlated functional status among segregating V segments, but an unknown experimental factor could not be excluded. The cohort was sequenced for TCR beta chains only, and without alpha or paired-chain data the features that could be detected were limited. In a later genetic analysis, a missense DCLRE1C variant was associated with V-gene and J-gene trimming of TCR beta chains, and the association was replicated in an independent cohort. A later analysis found that HLA-associated TCR beta chains were more clonally expanded and had lower generation probabilities than equally common non-associated chains. The earlier analysis of some 560 of the donors excluded seventeen rarely observed V segments, including chromosome 9 orphons, because counts were too low. When HLA alleles, especially DR and DQ, strongly co-occurred, TCR associations were difficult to assign to individual alleles. In an earlier analysis of about 550 of the donors, most TCR beta V segments were observed in productive rearrangements about 87% or about 30% of the time, broadly matching IMGT annotations. Most TCR sequences were observed very rarely across donors, whereas some public TCRs were present in many individuals. According to the authors, the approach could potentially be generalized to other disease states and immunological phenotypes. Several of the top co-occurrence clusters appeared to be linked to parvovirus B19, influenza, CMV and Epstein-Barr virus, according to a later analysis. A further reported finding was that TCR beta sequences accurately predicted the HLA-A and HLA-B alleles for most subjects in the first cohort. The classifier was reported to diagnose cytomegalovirus status with high specificity and sensitivity in both the original and validation cohorts.

The CDR3 sequence holds 15 residues, the cysteine and phenylalanine included. The read is trimmed to its CDR3 DNA, 45 bases read in frame from base 1. The junction carries 22 bases between V and J, which are trimmed by 8 bases and 8 bases respectively. From the germline V gene (reference sequence), CDR1 is MNHNY and CDR2 is SVGAGI. Comments on this clone: No cognate antigen has been identified for it. Per-base quality was not reported, and no clone a single base away is much larger than it.

The library relied on the immunoSEQ multiplex PCR assay. For the multiplex PCR, a mixture combining 60 forward primers for TCR Vbeta segments and 13 reverse primers for TCR Jbeta segments was used. A multiplex PCR assay on genomic DNA amplified the CDR3 region of rearranged TCR beta genes. The Illumina HiSeq System was used to sequence the amplified TCR beta libraries as 87-base-pair reads. In the original analysis: In a later analysis, tens of millions of unique TCR beta chains were counted across the 690 or so repertoires, and roughly 11 million of these chains were shared by at least two donors. To remove PCR and sequencing errors, raw reads were error-corrected and collapsed into unique sequences using a nearest-neighbor algorithm that merged closely related sequences. Alignment of CDR3 sequences to IMGT reference sequences was used to assign V, D and J gene segments. For a sequence to be retained, at least a six-nucleotide match to both a V gene segment and a J gene segment was required. Rearrangements were classified as productive when the CDR3 lacked stop codons and remained in frame with V and J, and all other rearrangements were classified as non-productive. CDR3 was defined by IMGT convention, running from the second conserved V-encoded cysteine to the conserved J-encoded phenylalanine. The earlier analysis of a few hundred of the donors excluded any sequence lacking an unambiguous match to a single V gene segment. An earlier analysis of several hundred of the donors called V segments functional above 56.7% productive rearrangements and segregating when the between-donor standard deviation exceeded 5%. To diagnose cytomegalovirus status from the catalog of TCR beta chain sequences, a statistical classification framework was built. In a later analysis, V and J genes were assigned by comparing TCR nucleotide sequences against IMGT/GENE-DB human TR gene sequences. In a later analysis, CDR3 sequences and most-parsimonious VDJ recombination scenarios were assigned using the TCRdist pipeline. In a later analysis, every TCR beta chain was defined by the combination of its CDR3 amino acid sequence and its V-gene family, and reads without a unique V-gene family were dropped. As a way to deal with suspected cross-contamination and a sequencing artifact, a later analysis dropped roughly 600 nucleotide sequences that were highly shared and had low generation probability. For each public chain, a later analysis derived a clonal expansion index from normalized ranks of inferred template counts within each repertoire. In a later analysis, generation probabilities were computed using a VDJ recombination model fitted to out-of-frame rearrangements, and the results were checked against IGoR. Hypergeometric tests were used in a later analysis to score TCR-TCR, TCR-HLA and TCR-CMV co-occurrence, with a repertoire-size bias correction applied to the TCR pairs. False discovery rates were estimated in a later analysis by permuting HLA or CMV assignments 20 times. In a later analysis, co-occurring TCRs were grouped using DBSCAN, with TCRdist sequence similarity added in when clustering inside HLA-allele-positive subsets. Co-occurrence clustering excluded repertoires with fewer than 30,000 or more than 120,000 public chains, plus five with anomalous nucleotide sharing. TCRdb stores this immuneACCESS table with in-frame sequences only. Part of the clones is absent; in the studies checked, under half of the shortfall reflects unresolved V genes, and no reason is known for the rest. V and J calls and clone size are as listed in that table; D and trimming were resolved from the DNA. Counted in this sample were fewer than 130,000 clones; around three quarters of them appeared once. Approximately 3% of the sample is held by the ten biggest clonotypes.

The cohort consisted of 650 to 850 healthy bone marrow donors. All cohort members were sampled while nominally healthy, although unrecorded immune exposures were likely present. The donor was CMV seronegative and belonged to the group of 350 or so seronegative cohort members. Each donor provided a peripheral blood sample, and peripheral blood mononuclear cells were used for TCR beta sequencing. Genomic DNA extraction from the blood cell samples was performed with the Qiagen DNeasy Blood Extraction Kit. Sample: PBMCs. The clonotype comes from a woman aged 40 to 50 in good health and CMV-seronegative. The sequence is built from TRBV6-6 and TRBJ1-5; the D gene is perhaps TRBD1, from 5 matching bases. The sequence in DNA is TGTGCCAGCCACGGGGGGAACAGTGCGAAAAAGCCCCAGCATTTT. It encodes CASHGGNSAKKPQHF.